This TCR beta chain was obtained from a study of cytomegalovirus exposure and HLA in healthy donors. This clone was observed a handful of times. Its antigen remains unknown. The donors were healthy bone marrow donors. The germline V gene encodes CDR1 LNHNV and CDR2 YYDKDF (reference sequence). V lost 2 bases to trimming and J lost 1 base; unmatched junction nucleotides: 10. This CDR3 has 17 residues. The PCR employed 60 Vbeta primers together with 13 Jbeta primers. Method: immunoSEQ multiplex PCR; TCRdb's copy keeps in-frame clones and lacks some. In the table there are more than 150,000 clones, about 80% of which are singletons. Points from the study as a whole: Reports credit the classifier with highly specific, highly sensitive diagnosis of cytomegalovirus status. In an earlier analysis, in several hundred donors, most V segments appeared productive either ~87% or ~30% of the time.

The sequence came from a woman aged 18-30 years in good health and CMV-seropositive. Source material: PBMCs. The chain uses TRBV15 and TRBJ1-1; TRBD1 matches 7 bases. The CDR3 nucleotides are TGTGCCACCAGCAGATCGACAGGGAGGCTGAGGAACACTGAAGCTTTCTTT. This codes for CATSRSTGRLRNTEAFF.